A selection of T cell receptor beta chains follows, all from one sample in a study of cytomegalovirus exposure and HLA in healthy donors. Profiled with immunoSEQ multiplex PCR; TCRdb holds only in-frame clones, not every one. The sample consists of about 110,000 clones, just over 70% of them appearing once. Sample: PBMCs. The receptors derive from a boy aged 5-17 years in good health and CMV-seronegative. The CDR3 runs from the conserved cysteine through the conserved F or W.

J	length	V	CDR3
TRBJ2-1	24	TRBV5-1	CASSLSLWTSGRPGGFSSYNEQFF
TRBJ1-2	14	TRBV7-9	CASSLGQGNYGYTF
TRBJ2-7	13	TRBV2	CAVSTPPIYEQYF
TRBJ2-1	16	TRBV5-6	CASSFTSGSSYNEQFF
TRBJ1-6	13	TRBV5-6	CASSSNKNSPLHF
TRBJ1-5	12	TRBV19	CASMVGNQPQHF
TRBJ2-3	16	TRBV19	CASSTSSGGTTDTQYF
TRBJ2-7	14	TRBV5-1	CASSPTPGEWEQYF
TRBJ1-5	13	TRBV10-3	CAISEGENQPQHF
TRBJ2-1	14	TRBV7-3	CASSQDRDHNEQFF
TRBJ1-5	13	TRBV29-1	CSVRDREAGPQHF
TRBJ1-2	13	TRBV5-6	CASSFSGSYGYTF
TRBJ1-6	14	TRBV7-2	CASSLAGRNSPLHF
TRBJ1-1	12	TRBV18	CASSPQTGRAFF
TRBJ2-7	15	TRBV2	CASRTTGTETYEQYF
TRBJ2-2	16	TRBV30	CAWAPGGTGFVGELFF
TRBJ1-1	14	TRBV28	CASTLGGRNTEAFF
TRBJ2-7	14	TRBV28	CASRETSGTNEQYF
TRBJ2-2	13	TRBV9	CASSTGDRGYSFF
TRBJ2-7	11	TRBV11-2	CASSREVAQYF
TRBJ2-3	12	TRBV19	CASSGSADTQYF
TRBJ2-2	15	TRBV5-8	CASSPRGKGTGELFF
TRBJ1-2	14	TRBV6-5	CASSRTGGGYGYTF
TRBJ1-3	14	TRBV7-9	CASSLRGSGNTIYF
TRBJ2-3	15	TRBV7-9	CASSLGAGEADTQYF
TRBJ1-1	13	TRBV2	CASSDGGSNEAFF
TRBJ2-1	12	TRBV2	CASKSSYNEQFF
TRBJ2-1	17	TRBV25-1	CASSGGLSSSPYNEQFF
TRBJ1-1	14	TRBV7-9	CASSTTGKNTEAFF
TRBJ2-3	12	TRBV6-6	CASGPFSDTQYF
TRBJ1-3	11	TRBV29-1	CSVESRDTIYF
TRBJ1-5	15	TRBV5-6	CASSLRGTGSQPQHF
TRBJ1-1	13	TRBV18	CASNRDWGTEAFF
TRBJ1-5	13	TRBV9	CASSRQGNQPQHF
TRBJ1-4	15	TRBV19	CASSRRIATNEKLFF
TRBJ2-7	16	TRBV27	CASSSRRGTAAYEQYF
TRBJ2-7	17	TRBV7-9	CASSPRGGPTQGHEQYF
TRBJ1-4	16	TRBV28	CASSHPGETEWEKLFF
TRBJ1-5	14	TRBV18	CASSQGTVNQPQHF
TRBJ1-5	15	TRBV28	CASSPRGGVNQPQHF
TRBJ1-1	15	TRBV13	CASSGEGRANTEAFF
TRBJ2-2	12	TRBV5-1	CASSPGVGELFF
TRBJ1-1	13	TRBV5-4	CASSETVNTEAFF
TRBJ2-7	13	TRBV27	CASSSLRGHEQYF
TRBJ2-3	13	TRBV9	CASSVNPQDTQYF
TRBJ2-7	14	TRBV28	CASSWDRSSYEQYF
TRBJ2-7	13	TRBV7-3	CASSSSGGYEQYF
TRBJ1-2	14	TRBV6-1	CASSEVRGYYGYTF
TRBJ2-3	12	TRBV5-1	CASSTTRDTQYF
TRBJ1-2	13	TRBV6-5	CASSYMLGGGYTF
TRBJ2-1	12	TRBV5-6	CASSATDNEQFF
TRBJ2-7	14	TRBV5-6	CASSLGQGIHEQYF
TRBJ2-7	14	TRBV28	CASSSPGRGYEQYF
TRBJ1-6	17	TRBV21-1	CASSRGRPHHWRSPLHF